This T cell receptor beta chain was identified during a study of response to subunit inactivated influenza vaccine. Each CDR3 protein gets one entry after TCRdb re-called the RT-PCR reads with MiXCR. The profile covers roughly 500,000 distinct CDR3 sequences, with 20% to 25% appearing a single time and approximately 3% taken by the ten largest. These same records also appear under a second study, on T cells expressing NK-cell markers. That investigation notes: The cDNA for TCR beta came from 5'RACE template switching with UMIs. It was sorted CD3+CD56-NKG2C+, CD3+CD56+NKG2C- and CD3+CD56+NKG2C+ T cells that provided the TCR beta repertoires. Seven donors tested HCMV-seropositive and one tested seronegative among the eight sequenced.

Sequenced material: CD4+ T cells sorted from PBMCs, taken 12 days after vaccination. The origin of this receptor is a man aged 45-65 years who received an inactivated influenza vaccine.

CDR3 nucleotide sequence: TGTGCCAGCAGCCAAGATAAGAGGGGGGGGACTGAAGCTTTCTTT. This encodes CASSQDKRGGTEAFF. V and J are TRBV4-2 and TRBJ1-1, with D possibly matching TRBD1 (6 bases). V shed 0 bases and J shed 5 bases, with 13 bases lying between them. Per germline, CDR1 LGHNA and CDR2 YNFKEQ. The CDR3 totals 15 residues.